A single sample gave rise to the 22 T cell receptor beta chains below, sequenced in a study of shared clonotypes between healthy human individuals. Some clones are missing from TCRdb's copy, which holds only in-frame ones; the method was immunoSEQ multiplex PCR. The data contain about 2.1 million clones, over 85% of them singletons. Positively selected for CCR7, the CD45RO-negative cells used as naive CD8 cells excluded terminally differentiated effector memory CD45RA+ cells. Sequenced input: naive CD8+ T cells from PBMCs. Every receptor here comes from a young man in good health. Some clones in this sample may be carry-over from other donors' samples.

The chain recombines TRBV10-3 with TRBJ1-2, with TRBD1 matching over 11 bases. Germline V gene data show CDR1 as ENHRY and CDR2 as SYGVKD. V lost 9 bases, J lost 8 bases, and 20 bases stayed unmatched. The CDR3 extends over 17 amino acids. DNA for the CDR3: TGTGCCATACAAGACCCCTCTGGGACAGGGGGTTTTGGGGGCTACACCTTC. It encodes CAIQDPSGTGGFGGYTF.

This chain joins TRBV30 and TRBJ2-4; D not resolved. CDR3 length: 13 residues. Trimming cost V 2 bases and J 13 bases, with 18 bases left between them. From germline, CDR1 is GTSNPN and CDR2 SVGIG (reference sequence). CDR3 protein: CAWSYGPMGTQYF. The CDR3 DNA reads TGTGCCTGGAGTTATGGGCCGATGGGCACACAGTACTTC.

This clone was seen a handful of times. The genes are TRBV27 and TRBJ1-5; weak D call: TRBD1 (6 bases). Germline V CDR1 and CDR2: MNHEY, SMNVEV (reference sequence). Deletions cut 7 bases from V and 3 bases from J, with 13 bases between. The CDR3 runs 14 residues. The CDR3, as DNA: TGTGCCAGCAACTCGGTGGGGGCCAATCAGCCCCAGCATTTT. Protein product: CASNSVGANQPQHF.

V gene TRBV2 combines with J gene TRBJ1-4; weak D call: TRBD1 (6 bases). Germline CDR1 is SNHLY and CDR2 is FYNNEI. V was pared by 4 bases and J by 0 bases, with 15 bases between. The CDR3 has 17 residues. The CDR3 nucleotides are TGTGCCAGCAGTGGCCCCCAGGGGACTCCAACTAATGAAAAACTGTTTTTT. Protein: CASSGPQGTPTNEKLFF.

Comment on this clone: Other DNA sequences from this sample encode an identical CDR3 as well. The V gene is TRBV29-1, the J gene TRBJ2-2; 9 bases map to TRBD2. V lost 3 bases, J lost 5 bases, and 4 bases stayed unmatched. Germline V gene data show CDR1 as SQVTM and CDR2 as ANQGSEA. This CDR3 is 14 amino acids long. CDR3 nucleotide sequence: TGCAGCGTTGACCCTAGCGGGAATACCGGGGAGCTGTTTTTT. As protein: CSVDPSGNTGELFF.

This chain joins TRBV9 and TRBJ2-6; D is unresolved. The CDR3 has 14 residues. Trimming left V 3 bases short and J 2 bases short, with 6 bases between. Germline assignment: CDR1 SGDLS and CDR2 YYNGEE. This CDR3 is CASSAITGANVLTF. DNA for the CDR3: TGTGCCAGCAGCGCGATAACTGGGGCCAACGTCCTGACTTTC.

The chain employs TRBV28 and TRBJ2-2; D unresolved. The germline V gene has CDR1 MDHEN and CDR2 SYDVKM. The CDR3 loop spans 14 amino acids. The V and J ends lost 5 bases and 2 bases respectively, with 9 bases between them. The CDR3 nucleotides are TGTGCCAGCAGTGTTCTCGTAAACACCGGGGAGCTGTTTTTT. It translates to CASSVLVNTGELFF.

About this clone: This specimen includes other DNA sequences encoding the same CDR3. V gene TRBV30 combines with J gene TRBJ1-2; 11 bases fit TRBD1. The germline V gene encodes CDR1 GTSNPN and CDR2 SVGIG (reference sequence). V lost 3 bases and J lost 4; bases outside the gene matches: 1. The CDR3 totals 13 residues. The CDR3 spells CAWRGQGAYGYTF. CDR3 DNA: TGTGCCTGGAGAGGACAGGGGGCCTATGGCTACACCTTC.

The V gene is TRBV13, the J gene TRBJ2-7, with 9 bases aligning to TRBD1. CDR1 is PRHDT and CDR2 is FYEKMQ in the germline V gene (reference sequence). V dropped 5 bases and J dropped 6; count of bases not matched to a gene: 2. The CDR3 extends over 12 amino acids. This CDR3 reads CASSEGQGEQYF. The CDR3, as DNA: TGTGCCAGCAGCGAGGGACAGGGCGAGCAGTACTTC.

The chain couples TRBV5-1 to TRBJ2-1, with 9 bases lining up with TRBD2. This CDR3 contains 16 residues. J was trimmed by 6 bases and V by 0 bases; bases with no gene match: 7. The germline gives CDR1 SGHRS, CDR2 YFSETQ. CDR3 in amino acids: CASSLEGSGSLNEQFF. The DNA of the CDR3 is TGCGCCAGCAGCTTGGAAGGTAGCGGGAGTCTCAATGAGCAGTTCTTC.

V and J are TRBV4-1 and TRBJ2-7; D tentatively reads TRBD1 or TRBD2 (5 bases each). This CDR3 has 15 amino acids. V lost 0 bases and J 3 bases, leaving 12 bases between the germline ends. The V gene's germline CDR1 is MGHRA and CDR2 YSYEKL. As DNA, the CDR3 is TGCGCCAGCAGCCAAGATTTTGGGACGGGCTACGAGCAGTACTTC. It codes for CASSQDFGTGYEQYF.

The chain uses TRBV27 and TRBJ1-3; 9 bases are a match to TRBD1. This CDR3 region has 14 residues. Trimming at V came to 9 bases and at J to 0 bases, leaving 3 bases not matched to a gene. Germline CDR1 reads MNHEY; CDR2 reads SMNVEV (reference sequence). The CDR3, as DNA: TGTGCCAGTAGACAGGGGGGCTCTGGAAACACCATATATTTT. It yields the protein CASRQGGSGNTIYF.

Written as DNA, the CDR3 is TGTGCCAGCAGCTTAACATCCAGGGGGGAGACCCAGTACTTC. Its translation is CASSLTSRGETQYF. The chain carries TRBV7-3 and TRBJ2-5; 7 bases agree with TRBD1. Trimming cost V 0 bases and J 5 bases; bases outside gene matches: 3. Germline CDR1 and CDR2: SGHTA and FQGTGA. CDR3 length: 14 residues.

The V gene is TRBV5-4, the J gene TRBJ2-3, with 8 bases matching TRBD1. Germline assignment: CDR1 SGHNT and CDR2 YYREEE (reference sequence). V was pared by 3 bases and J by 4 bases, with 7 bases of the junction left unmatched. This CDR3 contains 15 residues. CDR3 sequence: CASSSDWTGSDTQYF. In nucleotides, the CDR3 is TGTGCCAGCAGCTCGGATTGGACAGGGTCAGATACGCAGTATTTT. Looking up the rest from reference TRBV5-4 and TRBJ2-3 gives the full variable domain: ETGVTQSPTHLIKTRGQQVTLRCSSQSGHNTVSWYQQALGQGPQFIFQYYREEENGRGNFPPRFSGLQFPNYSSELNVNALELDDSALYLCASSSDWTGSDTQYFGPGTRLTVL.

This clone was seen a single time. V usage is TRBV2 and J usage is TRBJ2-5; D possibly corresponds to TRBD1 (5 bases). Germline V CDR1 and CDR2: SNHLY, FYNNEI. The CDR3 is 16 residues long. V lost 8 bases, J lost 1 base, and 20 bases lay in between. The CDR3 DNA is TGTGCCAGCGCTTTTCCGGCCTTGGGGCCCCAAGAGACCCAGTACTTC. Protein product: CASAFPALGPQETQYF.

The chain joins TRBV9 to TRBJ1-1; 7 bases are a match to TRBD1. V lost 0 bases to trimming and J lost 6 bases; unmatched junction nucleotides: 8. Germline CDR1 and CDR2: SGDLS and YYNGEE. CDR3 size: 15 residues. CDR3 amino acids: CASSVGQGGYSEAFF. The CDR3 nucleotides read TGTGCCAGCAGCGTAGGTCAGGGGGGGTACTCTGAAGCTTTCTTT. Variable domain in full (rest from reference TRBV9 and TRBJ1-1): DSGVTQTPKHLITATGQRVTLRCSPRSGDLSVYWYQQSLDQGLQFLIQYYNGEERAKGNILERFSAQQFPDLHSELNLSSLELGDSALYFCASSVGQGGYSEAFFGQGTRLTVV.

The CDR3 loop reads CASSQFAGTGRREQYF. Here the CDR3 DNA reads TGCGCCAGCAGCCAATTCGCCGGGACAGGGAGGCGCGAGCAGTACTTC. The chain has TRBV4-3 and TRBJ2-7; 9 bases line up with TRBD1. Germline CDR1 reads LGHNA; CDR2 reads YSLEER. The CDR3 consists of 16 residues. V was pared by 2 bases and J by 6 bases, with 11 bases of the junction left unmatched.

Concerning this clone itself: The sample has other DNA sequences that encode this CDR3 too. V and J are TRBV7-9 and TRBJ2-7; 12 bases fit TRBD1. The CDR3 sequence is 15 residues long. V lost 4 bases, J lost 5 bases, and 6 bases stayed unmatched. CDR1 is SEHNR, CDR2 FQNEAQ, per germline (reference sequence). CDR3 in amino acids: CASSSTGTGGNEQYF. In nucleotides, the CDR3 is TGTGCCAGCAGCTCTACCGGGACAGGGGGCAACGAGCAGTACTTC.

Written as DNA, the CDR3 is TGTGCCAGCAGCTTAGATGGAGGGGGTATGCATACGCAGTATTTT. This encodes CASSLDGGGMHTQYF. The chain links TRBV7-8 to TRBJ2-3, with D possibly called TRBD1 or TRBD2 (6 bases each). The germline gives CDR1 SGHVS, CDR2 FQNEAQ. Deletions cut 1 base from V and 7 bases from J, with 15 bases between. This CDR3 spans 15 amino acids.

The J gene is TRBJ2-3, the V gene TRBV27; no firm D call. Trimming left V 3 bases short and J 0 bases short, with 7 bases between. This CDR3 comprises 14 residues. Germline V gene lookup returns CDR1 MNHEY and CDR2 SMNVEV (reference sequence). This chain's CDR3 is CASSLISSTDTQYF. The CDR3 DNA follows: TGTGCCAGCAGTTTGATTAGTAGCACAGATACGCAGTATTTT.

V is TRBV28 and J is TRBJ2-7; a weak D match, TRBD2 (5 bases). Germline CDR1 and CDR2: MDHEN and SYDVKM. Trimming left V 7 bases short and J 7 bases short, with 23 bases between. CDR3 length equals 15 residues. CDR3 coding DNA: TGTGCCAGCAACCGAAACCGGCAGAGGGTAGGAGAGCAGTACTTC. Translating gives CASNRNRQRVGEQYF.

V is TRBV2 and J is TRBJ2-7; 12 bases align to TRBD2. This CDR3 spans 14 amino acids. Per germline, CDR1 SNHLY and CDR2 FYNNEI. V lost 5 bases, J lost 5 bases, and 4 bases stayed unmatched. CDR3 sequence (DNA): TGTGCCAGCAGTCAGACTAGCGGGAGCCACGAGCAGTACTTC. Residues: CASSQTSGSHEQYF.